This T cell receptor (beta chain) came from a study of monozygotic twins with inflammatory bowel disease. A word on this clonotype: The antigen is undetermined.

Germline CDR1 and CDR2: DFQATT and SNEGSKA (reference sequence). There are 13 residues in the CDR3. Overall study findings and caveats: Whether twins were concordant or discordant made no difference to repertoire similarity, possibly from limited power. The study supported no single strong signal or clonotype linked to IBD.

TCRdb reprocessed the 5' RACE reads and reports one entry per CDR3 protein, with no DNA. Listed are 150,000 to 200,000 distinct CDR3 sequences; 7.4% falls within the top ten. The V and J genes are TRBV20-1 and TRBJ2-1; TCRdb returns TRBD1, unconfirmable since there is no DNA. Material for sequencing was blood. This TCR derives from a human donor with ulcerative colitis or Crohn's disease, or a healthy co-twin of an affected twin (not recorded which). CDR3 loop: CSATGESYNEQFF.